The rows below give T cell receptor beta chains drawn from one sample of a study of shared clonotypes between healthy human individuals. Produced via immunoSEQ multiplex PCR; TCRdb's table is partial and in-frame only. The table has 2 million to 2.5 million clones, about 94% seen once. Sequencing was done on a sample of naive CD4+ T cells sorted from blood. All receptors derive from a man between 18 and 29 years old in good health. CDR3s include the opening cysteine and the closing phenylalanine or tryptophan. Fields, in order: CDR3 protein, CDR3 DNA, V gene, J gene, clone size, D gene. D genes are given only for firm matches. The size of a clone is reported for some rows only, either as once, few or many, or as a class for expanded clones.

CDR3aa: CASSINPGLGGEQYF; CDR3nt: TGTGCCAGCAGTATCAACCCGGGCTTGGGAGGCGAGCAGTACTTC; v_gene: TRBV28; j_gene: TRBJ2-7; abundance: NA; d_gene: NA
CDR3aa: CAWSRGDTQYF; CDR3nt: TGTGCCTGGAGTAGGGGAGATACGCAGTATTTT; v_gene: TRBV30; j_gene: TRBJ2-3; abundance: few; d_gene: NA
CDR3aa: CASSSTANTGELFF; CDR3nt: TGTGCCAGCAGTTCCACGGCGAACACCGGGGAGCTGTTTTTT; v_gene: TRBV27; j_gene: TRBJ2-2; abundance: NA; d_gene: NA
CDR3aa: CASSSGRWRDTEAFF; CDR3nt: TGTGCCAGCAGCTCCGGACGGTGGAGGGACACTGAAGCTTTCTTT; v_gene: TRBV5-5; j_gene: TRBJ1-1; abundance: NA; d_gene: NA
CDR3aa: CASSTGTANQPQHF; CDR3nt: TGTGCCAGCAGCACCGGGACGGCCAATCAGCCCCAGCATTTT; v_gene: TRBV27; j_gene: TRBJ1-5; abundance: NA; d_gene: NA
CDR3aa: CASTSSGQGALNTEAFF; CDR3nt: TGTGCCAGCACCTCCTCGGGACAGGGGGCCCTGAACACTGAAGCTTTCTTT; v_gene: TRBV14; j_gene: TRBJ1-1; abundance: NA; d_gene: TRBD1
CDR3aa: CASSPGPHEKLFF; CDR3nt: TGTGCCAGCAGCCCCGGGCCCCATGAAAAACTGTTTTTT; v_gene: TRBV7-6; j_gene: TRBJ1-4; abundance: NA; d_gene: NA
CDR3aa: CASTLRVSTDTQYF; CDR3nt: TGTGCCAGCACCTTGAGAGTTAGCACAGATACGCAGTATTTT; v_gene: TRBV6-1; j_gene: TRBJ2-3; abundance: NA; d_gene: NA
CDR3aa: CASSIDARDLGQQYF; CDR3nt: TGTGCCAGTAGTATAGACGCCAGGGATCTCGGGCAGCAGTACTTC; v_gene: TRBV19; j_gene: TRBJ2-7; abundance: NA; d_gene: NA
CDR3aa: CASSTMTVTGGEHF; CDR3nt: TGTGCCAGTAGTACAATGACGGTGACCGGGGGGGAGCATTTT; v_gene: TRBV19; j_gene: TRBJ1-5; abundance: NA; d_gene: NA